This T cell receptor beta chain came from a study of technical replicates of blood from several donors. Germline CDR1 reads LNHDA; CDR2 reads SQIVND (reference sequence). V lost 2 bases and J lost 1; bases outside the gene matches: 4. The CDR3 consists of 17 residues. This table comes from immunoSEQ multiplex PCR, and its TCRdb copy is limited to in-frame clones, with some not included. The data contain 55,000 to 80,000 clones, 85% to 95% of them singletons. The clonotype was recovered from a human donor in good health. V and J are TRBV19 and TRBJ2-5; TRBD2 agrees at 13 bases. The material sequenced was T cells isolated from PBMCs. CDR3 loop: CASSITLAGGPQETQYF. DNA for the CDR3: TGTGCCAGTAGTATAACACTAGCGGGGGGGCCCCAAGAGACCCAGTACTTC.